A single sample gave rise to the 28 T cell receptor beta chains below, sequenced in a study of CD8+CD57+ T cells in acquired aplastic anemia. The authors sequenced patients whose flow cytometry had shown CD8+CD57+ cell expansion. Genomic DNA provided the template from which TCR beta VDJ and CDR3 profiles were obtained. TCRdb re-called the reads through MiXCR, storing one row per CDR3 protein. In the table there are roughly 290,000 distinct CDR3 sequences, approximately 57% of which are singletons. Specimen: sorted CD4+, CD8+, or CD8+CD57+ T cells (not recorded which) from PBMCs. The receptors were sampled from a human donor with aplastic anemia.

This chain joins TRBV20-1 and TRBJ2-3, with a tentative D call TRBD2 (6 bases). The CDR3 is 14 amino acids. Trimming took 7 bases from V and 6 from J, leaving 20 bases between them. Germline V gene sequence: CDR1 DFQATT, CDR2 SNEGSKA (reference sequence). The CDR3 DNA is TGCAGTGTCCGGAGGAGGGCCTTATTGGATACGCAGTATTTT. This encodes CSVRRRALLDTQYF.

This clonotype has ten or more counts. The CDR3: CASSLRDREQFF. The CDR3, as DNA: TGTGCCAGCTCACTAAGGGATCGGGAGCAGTTCTTC. V is TRBV18 and J is TRBJ2-1, with D hard to call. V lost 4 bases, J lost 10 bases, and 11 bases lay in between. Germline V gene sequence: CDR1 KGHSH, CDR2 LQKENI. The CDR3 length is 12 residues.

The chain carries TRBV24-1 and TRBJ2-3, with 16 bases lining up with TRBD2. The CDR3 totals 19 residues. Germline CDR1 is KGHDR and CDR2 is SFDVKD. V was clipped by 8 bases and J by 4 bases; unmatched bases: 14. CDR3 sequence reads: CATNSPGLAGGPNPDTQYF. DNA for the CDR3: TGTGCCACCAACAGTCCGGGACTAGCGGGAGGGCCTAATCCAGATACGCAGTATTTT.

CDR3 region: CASSLPTGGSTEAFF. CDR3 bases: TGCGCCAGCAGCTTACCGACAGGGGGAAGCACTGAAGCTTTCTTT. J is TRBJ1-1 and V is TRBV5-1; TRBD1 matches 9 bases. Germline loops: CDR1 SGHRS, CDR2 YFSETQ. The CDR3 is 15 residues long. With 2 bases clipped from V and 4 bases from J, the junction kept 6 bases outside the gene matches.

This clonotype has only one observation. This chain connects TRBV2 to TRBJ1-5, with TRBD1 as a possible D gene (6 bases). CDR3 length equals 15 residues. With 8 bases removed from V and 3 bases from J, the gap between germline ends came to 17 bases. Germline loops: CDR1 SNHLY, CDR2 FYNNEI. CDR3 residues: CASQVDRTFNQPQHF. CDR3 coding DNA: TGTGCCAGCCAAGTTGACAGGACTTTCAATCAGCCCCAGCATTTT.

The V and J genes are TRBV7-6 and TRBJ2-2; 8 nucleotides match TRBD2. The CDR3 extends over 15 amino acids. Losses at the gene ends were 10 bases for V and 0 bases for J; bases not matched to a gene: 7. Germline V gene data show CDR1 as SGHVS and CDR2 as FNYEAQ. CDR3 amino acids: CATRELAANTGELFF. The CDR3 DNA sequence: TGTGCCACTCGTGAACTAGCGGCGAACACCGGGGAGCTGTTTTTT. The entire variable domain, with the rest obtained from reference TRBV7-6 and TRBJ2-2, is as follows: GAGVSQSPRYKVTKRGQDVALRCDPISGHVSLYWYRQALGQGPEFLTYFNYEAQQDKSGLPNDRFSAERPEGSISTLTIQRTEQRDSAMYRCATRELAANTGELFFGEGSRLTVL.

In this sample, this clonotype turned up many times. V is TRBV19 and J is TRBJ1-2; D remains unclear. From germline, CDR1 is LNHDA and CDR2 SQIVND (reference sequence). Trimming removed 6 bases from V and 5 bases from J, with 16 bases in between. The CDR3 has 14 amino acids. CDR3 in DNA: TGTGCCAGTAGCCTACTACCGGGTCTTTATGGCTACACCTTC. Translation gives CASSLLPGLYGYTF.

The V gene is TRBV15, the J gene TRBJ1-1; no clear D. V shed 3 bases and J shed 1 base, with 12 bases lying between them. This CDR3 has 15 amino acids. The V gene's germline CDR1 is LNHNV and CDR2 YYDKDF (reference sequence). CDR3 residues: CATSSSARQNTEAFF. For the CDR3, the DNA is TGTGCCACCAGCAGCTCGGCTAGGCAGAACACTGAAGCTTTCTTT.

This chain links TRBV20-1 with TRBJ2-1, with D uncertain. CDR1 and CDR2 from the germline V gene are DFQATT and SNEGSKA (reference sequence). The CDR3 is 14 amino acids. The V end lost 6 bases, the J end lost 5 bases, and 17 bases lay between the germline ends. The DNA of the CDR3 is TGCAGTGCCAGCAGTGTCGGGCCAGACAATGAGCAGTTCTTC. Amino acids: CSASSVGPDNEQFF.

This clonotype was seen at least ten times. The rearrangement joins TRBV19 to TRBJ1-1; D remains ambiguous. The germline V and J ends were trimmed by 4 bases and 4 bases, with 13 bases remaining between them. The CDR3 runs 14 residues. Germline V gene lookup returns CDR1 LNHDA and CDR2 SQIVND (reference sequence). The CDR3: CASSSHPEATEAFF. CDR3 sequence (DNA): TGTGCCAGTAGTAGTCACCCCGAGGCCACTGAAGCTTTCTTT.

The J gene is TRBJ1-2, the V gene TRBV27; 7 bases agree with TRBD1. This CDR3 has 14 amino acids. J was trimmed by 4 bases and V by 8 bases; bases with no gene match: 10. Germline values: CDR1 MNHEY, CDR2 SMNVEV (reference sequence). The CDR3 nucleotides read TGTGCCAGCGGATTACAGGGGCTGGGCTATGGCTACACCTTC. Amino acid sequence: CASGLQGLGYGYTF.

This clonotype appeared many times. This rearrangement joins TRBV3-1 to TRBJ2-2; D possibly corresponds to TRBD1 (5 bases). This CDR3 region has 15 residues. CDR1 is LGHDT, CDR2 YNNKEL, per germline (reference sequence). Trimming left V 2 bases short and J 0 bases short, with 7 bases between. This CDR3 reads CASSQKTANTGELFF. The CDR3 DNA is TGTGCCAGCAGCCAAAAGACAGCGAACACCGGGGAGCTGTTTTTT.

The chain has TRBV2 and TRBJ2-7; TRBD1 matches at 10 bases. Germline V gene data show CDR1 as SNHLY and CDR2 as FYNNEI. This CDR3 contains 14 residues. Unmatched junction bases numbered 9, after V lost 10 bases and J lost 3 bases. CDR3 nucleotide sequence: TGTGCCATCATGACAGGGGGCGTTAACTACGAGCAGTACTTC. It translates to CAIMTGGVNYEQYF.

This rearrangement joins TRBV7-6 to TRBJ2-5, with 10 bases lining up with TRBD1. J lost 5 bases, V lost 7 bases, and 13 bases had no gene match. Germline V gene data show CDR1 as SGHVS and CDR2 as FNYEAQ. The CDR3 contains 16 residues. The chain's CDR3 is CASTADTGQGLETQYF. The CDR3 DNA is TGTGCCAGCACCGCGGATACGGGACAGGGGTTGGAGACCCAGTACTTC.

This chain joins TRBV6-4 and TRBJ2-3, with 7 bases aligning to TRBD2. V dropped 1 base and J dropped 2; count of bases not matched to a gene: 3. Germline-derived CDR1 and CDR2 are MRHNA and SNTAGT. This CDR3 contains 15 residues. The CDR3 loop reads CASSDLAGATDTQYF. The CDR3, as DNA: TGTGCCAGCAGTGACTTAGCGGGTGCCACAGATACGCAGTATTTT.

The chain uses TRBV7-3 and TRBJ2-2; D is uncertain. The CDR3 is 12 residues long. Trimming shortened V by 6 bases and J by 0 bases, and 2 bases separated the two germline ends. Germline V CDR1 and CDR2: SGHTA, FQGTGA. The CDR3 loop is CASRTNTGELFF. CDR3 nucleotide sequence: TGTGCCAGCAGAACGAACACCGGGGAGCTGTTTTTT.

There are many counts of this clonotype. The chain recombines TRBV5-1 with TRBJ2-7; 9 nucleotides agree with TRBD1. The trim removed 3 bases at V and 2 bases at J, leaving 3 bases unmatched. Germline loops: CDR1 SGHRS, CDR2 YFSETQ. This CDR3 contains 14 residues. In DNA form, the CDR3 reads TGCGCCAGCAGCTCGGGACAGGGAACCTACGAGCAGTACTTC. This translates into CASSSGQGTYEQYF.

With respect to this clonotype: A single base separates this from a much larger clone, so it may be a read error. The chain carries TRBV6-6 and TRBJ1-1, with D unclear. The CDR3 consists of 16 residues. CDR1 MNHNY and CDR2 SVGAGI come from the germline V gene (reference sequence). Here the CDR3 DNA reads TGTGCCGGCAGTTACTCGATCGGGCAGCCCGAGGGTGAAGCTTTCTTT. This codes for CAGSYSIGQPEGEAFF.

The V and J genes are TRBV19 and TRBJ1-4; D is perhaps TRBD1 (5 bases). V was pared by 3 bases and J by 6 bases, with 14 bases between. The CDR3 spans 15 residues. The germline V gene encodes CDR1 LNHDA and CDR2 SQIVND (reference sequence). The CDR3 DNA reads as TGTGCCAGTAGTATTTCGGCAGGGTTGGATGAAAAACTGTTTTTT. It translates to CASSISAGLDEKLFF.

CDR3: CSARTGQVGETQYF. The CDR3 DNA reads TGCAGTGCTAGAACTGGACAGGTTGGCGAGACCCAGTACTTC. The V call is TRBV20-1, the J call TRBJ2-5; 7 bases line up with TRBD1. The CDR3 is made up of 14 amino acids. The V gene's germline CDR1 is DFQATT and CDR2 SNEGSKA (reference sequence). The J segment lost 5 bases and the V segment lost 2 bases, leaving 8 bases of the junction unmatched.

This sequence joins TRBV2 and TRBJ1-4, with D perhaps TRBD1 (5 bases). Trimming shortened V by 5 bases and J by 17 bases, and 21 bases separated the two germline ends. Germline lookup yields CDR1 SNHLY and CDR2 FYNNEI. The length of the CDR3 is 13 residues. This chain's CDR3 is CASSSDISPGCFF. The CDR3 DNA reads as TGTGCCAGCAGTTCGGACATTTCTCCCGGGTGTTTTTTT.

The CDR3 is CASRKLSSYEQYF. In nucleotides, the CDR3 is TGTGCCAGCAGGAAGCTGAGCTCCTACGAGCAGTACTTC. The J gene is TRBJ2-7, the V gene TRBV6-4; D ambiguous. With 6 bases removed from V and 0 bases from J, the gap between germline ends came to 9 bases. CDR3 length: 13 amino acids. CDR1 and CDR2 from the germline V gene are MRHNA and SNTAGT.

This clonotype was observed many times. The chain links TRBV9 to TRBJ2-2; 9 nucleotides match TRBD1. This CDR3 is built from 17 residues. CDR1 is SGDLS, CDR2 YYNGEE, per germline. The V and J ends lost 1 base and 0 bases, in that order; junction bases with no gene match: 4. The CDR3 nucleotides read TGTGCCAGCAGCGTAAAGCGGGACAGGGCGAACACCGGGGAGCTGTTTTTT. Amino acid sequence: CASSVKRDRANTGELFF.

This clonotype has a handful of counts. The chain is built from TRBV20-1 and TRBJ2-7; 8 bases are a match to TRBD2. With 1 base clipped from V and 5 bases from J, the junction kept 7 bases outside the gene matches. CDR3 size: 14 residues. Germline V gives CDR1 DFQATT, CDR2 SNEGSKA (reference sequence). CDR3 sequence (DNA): TGCAGTGCTAGAGCCGGGAGGGCCCTGGACGAGCAGTACTTC. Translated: CSARAGRALDEQYF.

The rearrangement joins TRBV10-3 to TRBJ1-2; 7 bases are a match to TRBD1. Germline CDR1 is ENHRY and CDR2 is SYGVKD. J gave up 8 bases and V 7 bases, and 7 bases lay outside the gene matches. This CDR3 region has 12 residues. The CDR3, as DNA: TGTGCCATCACCTCGACAGGGATCGGCTACACCTTC. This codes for CAITSTGIGYTF.

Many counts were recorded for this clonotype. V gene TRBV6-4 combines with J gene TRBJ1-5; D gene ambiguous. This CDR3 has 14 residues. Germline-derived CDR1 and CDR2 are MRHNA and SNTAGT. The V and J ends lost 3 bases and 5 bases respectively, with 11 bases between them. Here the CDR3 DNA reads TGTGCCAGCAGTGAGGTCCCTGGGGATCAGCCCCAGCATTTT. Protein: CASSEVPGDQPQHF.

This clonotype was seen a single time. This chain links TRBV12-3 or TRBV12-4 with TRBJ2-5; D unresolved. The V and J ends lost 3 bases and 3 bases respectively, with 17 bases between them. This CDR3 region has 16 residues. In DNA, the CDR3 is TGTGCCAGCAGTTTTGCGTCTGAGACTGGAGAAGAGACCCAGTACTTC. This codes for CASSFASETGEETQYF.

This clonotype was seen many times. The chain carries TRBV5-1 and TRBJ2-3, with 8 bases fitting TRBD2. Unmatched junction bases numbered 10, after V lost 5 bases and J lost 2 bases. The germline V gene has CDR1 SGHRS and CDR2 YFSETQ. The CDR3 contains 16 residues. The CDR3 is CASRPNLAGNTDTQYF. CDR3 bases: TGCGCCAGCAGGCCAAATTTAGCGGGGAACACAGATACGCAGTATTTT.